Following are 30 T cell receptor beta chains from one sample sequenced in a study of T-cell memory formation after mild COVID-19. TCRdb ran MiXCR on the 5' RACE reads and lists one entry per CDR3 protein. The data show 250,000 to 350,000 distinct CDR3 sequences, 15% to 20% seen once. Sequencing was done on a sample of PBMCs or a T cell subset sorted from them (not recorded which). The receptors come from a man between 18 and 35 years old who had mild COVID-19 (a few samples of this study predate the infection). Cell type and time point are not known.

The J gene is TRBJ2-3, the V gene TRBV6-2 or TRBV6-3; TRBD2 might be the D (6 bases). Trimming pared 7 bases from V and 2 bases from J, leaving 19 bases between. CDR1 is MNHEY and CDR2 is SVGEGT in the germline V gene. This CDR3 has 16 residues. CDR3 in amino acids: CASKIPGDLITDTQYF. CDR3 nucleotide sequence: TGTGCCAGCAAGATTCCGGGAGACCTAATCACAGATACGCAGTATTTT.

The chain links TRBV24-1 to TRBJ1-5, with D possibly matching TRBD1 (5 bases). The V end was cut by 2 bases, the J end by 1 base, with 5 bases between. From germline, CDR1 is KGHDR and CDR2 SFDVKD. The length of the CDR3 is 14 residues. The DNA for the CDR3 is TGTGCCACCAGTGATTGGGACAGCAATCAGCCCCAGCATTTT. As protein: CATSDWDSNQPQHF.

This clonotype was observed a handful of times. The chain recombines TRBV29-1 with TRBJ2-1; D remains unclear. Germline V CDR1 and CDR2: SQVTM, ANQGSEA. The CDR3 extends over 14 amino acids. The ends were cut back, 0 bases at V and 10 bases at J, with 16 bases in the middle. DNA of the CDR3: TGCAGCGTTGAAGATCGGGCTAGTCTCCCCGAGCAGTTCTTC. Translated: CSVEDRASLPEQFF.

J is TRBJ1-2 and V is TRBV20-1, with D tentatively TRBD1 (6 bases). The CDR3 loop spans 13 amino acids. Per germline, CDR1 DFQATT and CDR2 SNEGSKA (reference sequence). V lost 5 bases, J lost 8 bases, and 18 bases lay in between. As DNA, the CDR3 is TGCAGTGCTGGACAATCCACAGGGTACGGCTACACCTTC. Translating gives CSAGQSTGYGYTF.

This clonotype turned up a few times. The chain's CDR3 is CASSPEGGPGKDTQYF. Here the CDR3 DNA reads TGTGCCAGCAGCCCTGAGGGGGGGCCCGGTAAAGATACGCAGTATTTT. This chain links TRBV7-3 with TRBJ2-3; D is possibly TRBD2 (7 bases). V was clipped by 5 bases and J by 5 bases, with 20 bases between them. The CDR3 consists of 16 residues. Germline-derived CDR1 and CDR2 are SGHTA and FQGTGA.

This chain joins TRBV18 and TRBJ1-2; D perhaps matches TRBD1 (6 bases). There are 12 residues in the CDR3. The germline V and J ends were trimmed by 2 bases and 7 bases, with 8 bases remaining between them. Germline V CDR1 and CDR2: KGHSH, LQKENI. CDR3 coding DNA: TGTGCCAGCTCACCAGACAGGTCTGGCTACACCTTC. This translates into CASSPDRSGYTF. Variable domain in full (rest from reference TRBV18 and TRBJ1-2): NAGVMQNPRHLVRRRGQEARLRCSPMKGHSHVYWYRQLPEEGLKFMVYLQKENIIDESGMPKERFSAEFPKEGPSILRIQQVVRGDSAAYFCASSPDRSGYTFGSGTRLTVV.

This clonotype has only a few counts. The rearrangement uses TRBV11-1 and TRBJ2-5; a weak D match, TRBD1 (5 bases). The CDR3 runs 15 residues. V dropped 5 bases and J dropped 7 bases, with 20 bases sitting between them. Germline assignment: CDR1 SGHAT and CDR2 FQDESV (reference sequence). Here the CDR3 DNA reads TGTGCCAGCAGCCACCAAACCGCAGGGTCGGGGACCCAGTACTTC. Translation gives CASSHQTAGSGTQYF.

This clonotype has only a few counts. The V gene is TRBV2, the J gene TRBJ2-1; maybe TRBD1 (5 bases). The CDR3 loop spans 13 amino acids. Germline CDR1 SNHLY, CDR2 FYNNEI. The V end was cut by 5 bases, the J end by 7 bases, with 12 bases between. DNA of the CDR3: TGTGCCAGCAGTAAGGACACAAAAAATGAGCAGTTCTTC. This sequence encodes CASSKDTKNEQFF. The full variable domain, its missing parts supplied by reference TRBV2 and TRBJ2-1, is EPEVTQTPSHQVTQMGQEVILRCVPISNHLYFYWYRQILGQKVEFLVSFYNNEISEKSEIFDDQFSVERPDGSNFTLKIRSTKLEDSAMYFCASSKDTKNEQFFGPGTRLTVL.

This clonotype was seen more than once but under ten times. This chain links TRBV2 with TRBJ2-3; D is perhaps TRBD2 (6 bases). The length of the CDR3 is 14 residues. The V gene lost 5 bases and the J gene lost 2 bases, with 11 bases spanning the gap. The V gene's germline CDR1 is SNHLY and CDR2 FYNNEI. The CDR3 sequence is CASSKEGNTDTQYF. The CDR3 region has the DNA TGTGCCAGCAGTAAGGAGGGGAACACAGATACGCAGTATTTT.

V gene TRBV20-1 combines with J gene TRBJ2-1, with D possibly matching TRBD1 (6 bases). This CDR3 has 14 residues. Germline V gene sequence: CDR1 DFQATT, CDR2 SNEGSKA (reference sequence). The V and J ends lost 3 bases and 5 bases respectively, with 14 bases between them. The CDR3 loop reads CSASNRDLHNEQFF. The CDR3 nucleotides are TGCAGTGCTAGTAACAGGGACCTCCACAATGAGCAGTTCTTC.

V is TRBV7-9 and J is TRBJ1-2; 10 positions agree with TRBD1. Trimming cost V 5 bases and J 4 bases; bases outside gene matches: 10. The CDR3 has 16 amino acids. CDR1 and CDR2 from the germline V gene are SEHNR and FQNEAQ (reference sequence). For the CDR3, the DNA is TGTGCCAGCAGCCAAAGCGGACAGGGGGAAGTCTATGGCTACACCTTC. Residues: CASSQSGQGEVYGYTF.

This clonotype was observed at least ten times. V usage is TRBV2 and J usage is TRBJ2-5; D is perhaps TRBD2 (5 bases). V lost 8 bases to trimming and J lost 0 bases, with 16 bases between them. The CDR3 runs 15 residues. The germline CDR1 and CDR2 sequences are SNHLY and FYNNEI. CDR3: CASARESGNQETQYF. The CDR3 DNA reads TGTGCCAGCGCCCGGGAATCCGGAAACCAAGAGACCCAGTACTTC.

This clonotype was picked up many times. The V gene is TRBV6-1, the J gene TRBJ2-7; TRBD1 matches 8 bases. The CDR3 sequence is 14 residues long. The germline V gene has CDR1 MNHNS and CDR2 SASEGT. Unmatched junction bases numbered 6, after V lost 4 bases and J lost 4 bases. This CDR3 reads CASSVPGQAYEQYV. CDR3 nucleotides: TGTGCCAGCAGTGTCCCGGGACAGGCTTACGAGCAGTACGTC.

This rearrangement joins TRBV18 to TRBJ2-3; 8 bases fit TRBD1. This CDR3 region has 15 residues. Germline V gene data show CDR1 as KGHSH and CDR2 as LQKENI. J gave up 2 bases and V 2 bases, and 3 bases lay outside the gene matches. The CDR3 sequence is CASSPVGQDTDTQYF. For the CDR3, the DNA is TGTGCCAGCTCACCAGTGGGACAGGACACAGATACGCAGTATTTT.

In its sample, this clonotype was seen many times. This rearrangement joins TRBV7-3 to TRBJ1-5, with TRBD1 matching over 9 bases. The trim removed 5 bases at V and 5 bases at J, leaving 1 base unmatched. Germline lookup yields CDR1 SGHTA and CDR2 FQGTGA. CDR3 length: 13 residues. The CDR3 here is CASSRDRDQPQHF. The CDR3 nucleotides read TGTGCCAGCAGCCGGGACAGGGATCAGCCCCAGCATTTT.

Only one count was recorded for this clonotype. V gene TRBV20-1 combines with J gene TRBJ1-2; D may be TRBD1 (5 bases). This CDR3 has 15 residues. Trimming pared 0 bases from V and 8 bases from J, leaving 19 bases between. Germline CDR1 and CDR2: DFQATT and SNEGSKA (reference sequence). The CDR3 here is CSARDTGDGTIGYTF. The CDR3 bases are TGCAGTGCTAGAGATACCGGGGACGGCACTATCGGCTACACCTTC.

The CDR3 DNA sequence: TGTGCCAGCAGTCGGACAGAATCCCCTCTCCGTATCTCACCCCTCCACTTT. It specifies CASSRTESPLRISPLHF. The chain employs TRBV27 and TRBJ1-6, with D tentatively TRBD1 (6 bases). This CDR3 region has 17 residues. Germline values: CDR1 MNHEY, CDR2 SMNVEV (reference sequence). V was shortened by 5 bases and J by 10 bases, with 24 bases between the two germline ends.

CDR3 protein: CSPKRQPTIHTEAFF. The CDR3 nucleotides are TGCAGTCCTAAGAGACAGCCCACTATCCACACTGAAGCTTTCTTT. V usage is TRBV20-1 and J usage is TRBJ1-1, with D tentatively TRBD1 (5 bases). There are 15 residues in the CDR3. From germline, CDR1 is DFQATT and CDR2 SNEGSKA (reference sequence). V shed 8 bases and J shed 3 bases, with 22 bases lying between them.

This clonotype showed up just a few times. The V gene is TRBV18, the J gene TRBJ2-4; D not certain. In germline, CDR1 is KGHSH, CDR2 LQKENI. V lost 2 bases and J 9 bases, leaving 14 bases between the germline ends. The CDR3 consists of 14 residues. This CDR3 is CASSPREGSGIQYF. CDR3 DNA sequence: TGTGCCAGCTCACCAAGGGAAGGGTCGGGCATTCAGTACTTC.

The V gene is TRBV11-2, the J gene TRBJ1-2; D not resolved. The V gene's germline CDR1 is SGHAT and CDR2 FQNNGV. V was cut by 1 base and J by 7 bases, with 13 bases left in between. The CDR3 has 14 residues. In DNA form, the CDR3 reads TGTGCCAGCAGCTTAGGACGGGGTGCGGCTGGCTACACCTTC. Its translation is CASSLGRGAAGYTF.

This clonotype was detected a few times. The chain has TRBV5-1 and TRBJ1-2; a possible D gene is TRBD1 (6 bases). Per germline, CDR1 SGHRS and CDR2 YFSETQ. The CDR3 covers 17 residues. V lost 0 bases and J 4 bases, leaving 19 bases between the germline ends. The CDR3 DNA reads as TGCGCCAGCAGCTTGGACGCCAACAGGGACTGGGGCTATGGCTACACCTTC. It encodes CASSLDANRDWGYGYTF.

This clonotype has a handful of counts. The chain combines TRBV5-5 with TRBJ1-2; tentative D call: TRBD1 (5 bases). V was pared by 7 bases and J by 8 bases, with 18 bases between. This CDR3 is 13 amino acids long. Germline V gene sequence: CDR1 SGHKS, CDR2 YYEKEE (reference sequence). CDR3 bases: TGTGCCAGCGGAACTCAGGGCCTCAAAGGCTACACCTTC. Residues: CASGTQGLKGYTF.

This clonotype was found a few times. The chain combines TRBV7-2 with TRBJ1-1; D call uncertain. V lost 1 base and J 0 bases, leaving 12 bases between the germline ends. The CDR3 is 16 residues long. Germline V CDR1 and CDR2: SGHTA, FQGNSA. CDR3 amino acids: CASSLGTLRVNTEAFF. The CDR3 region has the DNA TGTGCCAGCAGCTTAGGGACGCTGCGCGTGAACACTGAAGCTTTCTTT.

This clonotype was seen many times. The J gene is TRBJ1-4, the V gene TRBV5-1; D uncertain. V shed 3 bases and J shed 5 bases, with 11 bases lying between them. The germline gives CDR1 SGHRS, CDR2 YFSETQ. The length of the CDR3 is 14 residues. CDR3 nucleotide sequence: TGCGCCAGCAGCTCTAACGGACCGAATGAAAAACTGTTTTTT. Protein sequence: CASSSNGPNEKLFF.

The chain carries TRBV7-2 and TRBJ2-1; 11 bases fit TRBD1. The CDR3 extends over 14 amino acids. CDR1 SGHTA and CDR2 FQGNSA come from the germline V gene. This CDR3 reads CATRGQGGNNEQFF. The CDR3 nucleotides read TGTGCGACAAGGGGACAGGGGGGAAACAATGAGCAGTTCTTC. Full variable domain (outside the CDR3, taken from reference TRBV7-2 and TRBJ2-1): GAGVSQSPSNKVTEKGKDVELRCDPISGHTALYWYRQSLGQGLEFLIYFQGNSAPDKSGLPSDRFSAERTGGSVSTLTIQRTQQEDSAVYLCATRGQGGNNEQFFGPGTRLTVL.

This clonotype was seen only a few times. This CDR3 reads CASSRGNYSPLHF. CDR3 sequence (DNA): TGCGCCAGTTCGCGGGGGAACTATTCACCCCTCCACTTT. This chain joins TRBV10-2 and TRBJ1-6; a possible D gene is TRBD1 (5 bases). CDR3 length: 13 residues. V was cut by 9 bases and J by 8 bases, with 14 bases left in between. CDR1 is WSHSY, CDR2 SAAADI, per germline.

V is TRBV15 and J is TRBJ1-1; D is unresolved. The CDR3 spans 14 residues. Germline V lookup: CDR1 LNHNV, CDR2 YYDKDF (reference sequence). Trimming shortened V by 0 bases and J by 4 bases, and 9 bases separated the two germline ends. The CDR3 reads CATSRDSPATEAFF. The CDR3, as DNA: TGTGCCACCAGCAGAGATAGCCCCGCCACTGAAGCTTTCTTT.

V usage is TRBV5-1 and J usage is TRBJ2-1, with 8 bases aligning to TRBD1. The CDR3 totals 15 residues. Germline V gene data show CDR1 as SGHRS and CDR2 as YFSETQ. Trimming at V came to 3 bases and at J to 6 bases, leaving 8 bases not matched to a gene. The CDR3 DNA sequence: TGCGCCAGCAGCTCTATGGGACAGGAAAGCAATGAGCAGTTCTTC. As protein: CASSSMGQESNEQFF.

CDR3 sequence: CASKAGGNNSPLHF. CDR3 sequence (DNA): TGTGCCAGCAAGGCAGGGGGGAATAATTCACCCCTCCACTTT. The chain has TRBV2 and TRBJ1-6; TRBD1 matches at 7 bases. V dropped 7 bases and J dropped 5; count of bases not matched to a gene: 5. CDR3 length equals 14 residues. Germline CDR1 is SNHLY and CDR2 is FYNNEI. The full variable domain, rest sourced from reference TRBV2 and TRBJ1-6, is EPEVTQTPSHQVTQMGQEVILRCVPISNHLYFYWYRQILGQKVEFLVSFYNNEISEKSEIFDDQFSVERPDGSNFTLKIRSTKLEDSAMYFCASKAGGNNSPLHFGNGTRLTVT.

This clonotype has a handful of counts. J is TRBJ1-2 and V is TRBV7-2; D is undetermined. V was trimmed by 2 bases and J by 4 bases, leaving 11 bases between them. This CDR3 has 14 residues. Germline V gene sequence: CDR1 SGHTA, CDR2 FQGNSA. The CDR3 coding sequence is TGTGCCAGCAGCTTATTAGGGCAGGCCTATGGCTACACCTTC. The encoded protein is CASSLLGQAYGYTF.